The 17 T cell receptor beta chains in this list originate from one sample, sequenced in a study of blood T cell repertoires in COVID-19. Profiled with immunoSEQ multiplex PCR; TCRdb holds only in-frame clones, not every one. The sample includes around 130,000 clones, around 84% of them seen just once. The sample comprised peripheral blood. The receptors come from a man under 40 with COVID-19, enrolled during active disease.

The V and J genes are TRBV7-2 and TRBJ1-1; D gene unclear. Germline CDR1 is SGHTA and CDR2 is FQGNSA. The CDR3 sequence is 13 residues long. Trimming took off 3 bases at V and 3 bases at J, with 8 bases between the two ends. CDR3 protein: CASSLHYDTEAFF. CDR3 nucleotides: TGTGCCAGCAGCTTGCACTATGACACTGAAGCTTTCTTT.

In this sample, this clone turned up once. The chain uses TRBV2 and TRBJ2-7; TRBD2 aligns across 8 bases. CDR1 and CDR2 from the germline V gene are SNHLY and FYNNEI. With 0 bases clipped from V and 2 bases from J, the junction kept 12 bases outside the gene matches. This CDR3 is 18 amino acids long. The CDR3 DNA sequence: TGTGCCAGCAGTGAAGCGCTTCGTTTACTAGCGGTTACCTACGAGCAGTACTTC. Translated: CASSEALRLLAVTYEQYF.

CDR3: CASSQDRNSGGPYNEQFF. DNA for the CDR3: TGTGCCAGCAGCCAAGATAGGAATAGCGGGGGGCCCTACAATGAGCAGTTCTTC. The chain couples TRBV4-2 to TRBJ2-1; 10 nucleotides match TRBD2. The ends lost 0 bases at V and 2 bases at J; junction bases unmatched: 7. Looked up from germline, CDR1 is LGHNA and CDR2 is YNFKEQ. The CDR3 loop spans 18 amino acids.

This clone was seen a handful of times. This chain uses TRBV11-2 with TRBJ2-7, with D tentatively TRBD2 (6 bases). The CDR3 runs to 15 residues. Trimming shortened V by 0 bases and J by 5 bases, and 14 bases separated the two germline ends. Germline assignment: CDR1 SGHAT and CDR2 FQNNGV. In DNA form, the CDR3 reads TGTGCCAGCAGCTTAGAGGGGCTGGGGGGTAACGAGCAGTACTTC. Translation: CASSLEGLGGNEQYF.

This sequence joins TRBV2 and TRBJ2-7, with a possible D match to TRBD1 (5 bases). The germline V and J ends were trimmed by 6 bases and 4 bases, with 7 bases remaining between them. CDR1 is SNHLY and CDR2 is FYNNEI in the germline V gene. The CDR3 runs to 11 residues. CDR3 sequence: CASSRVYEQYF. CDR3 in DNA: TGTGCCAGCAGCAGGGTATACGAGCAGTACTTC.

The CDR3 coding sequence is TGTGCCAGCAGGCCCCTCCTCACAGGGGGCACTGAAGCTTTCTTT. Its protein product is CASRPLLTGGTEAFF. The chain is built from TRBV27 and TRBJ1-1, with 8 nucleotides matching TRBD1. This CDR3 comprises 15 residues. The junction had 10 bases not matched to a gene; V was cut back by 6 bases and J by 4 bases. CDR1 MNHEY and CDR2 SMNVEV come from the germline V gene (reference sequence).

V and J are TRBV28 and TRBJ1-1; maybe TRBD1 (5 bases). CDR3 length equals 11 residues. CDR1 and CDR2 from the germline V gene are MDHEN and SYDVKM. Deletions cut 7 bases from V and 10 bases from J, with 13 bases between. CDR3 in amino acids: CASKVLGAAFF. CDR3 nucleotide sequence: TGTGCCAGCAAAGTTCTTGGGGCAGCTTTCTTT.

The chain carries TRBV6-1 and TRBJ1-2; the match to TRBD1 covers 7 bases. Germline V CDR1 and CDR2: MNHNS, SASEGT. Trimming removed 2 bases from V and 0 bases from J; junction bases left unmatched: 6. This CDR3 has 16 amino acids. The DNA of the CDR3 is TGTGCCAGCAGTGAATTTTACAGGGGACCTAACTATGGCTACACCTTC. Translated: CASSEFYRGPNYGYTF.

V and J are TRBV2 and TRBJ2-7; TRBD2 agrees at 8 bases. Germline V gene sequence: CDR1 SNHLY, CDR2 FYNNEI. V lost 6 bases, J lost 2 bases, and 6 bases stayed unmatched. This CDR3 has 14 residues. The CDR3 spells CASRLTSGTYEQYF. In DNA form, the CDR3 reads TGTGCCAGCAGGCTAACTAGCGGAACCTACGAGCAGTACTTC.

The DNA for the CDR3 is TGTGCCAGCAGCCGCGCAGGGGCTGTAAACTACGAGCAGTACTTC. It encodes CASSRAGAVNYEQYF. The V call is TRBV7-2, the J call TRBJ2-7, with D possibly being TRBD1 (6 bases). Trimming removed 5 bases at V and 3 bases at J, with 17 bases between. The CDR3 consists of 15 residues. Germline CDR1 SGHTA, CDR2 FQGNSA.

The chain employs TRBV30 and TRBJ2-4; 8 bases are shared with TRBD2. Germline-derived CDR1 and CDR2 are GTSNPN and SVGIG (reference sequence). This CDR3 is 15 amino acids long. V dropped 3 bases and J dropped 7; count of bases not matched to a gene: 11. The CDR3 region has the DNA TGTGCCTGGAGGGGAGCGGGAGCCGGGGCGAACATTCAGTACTTC. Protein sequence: CAWRGAGAGANIQYF.

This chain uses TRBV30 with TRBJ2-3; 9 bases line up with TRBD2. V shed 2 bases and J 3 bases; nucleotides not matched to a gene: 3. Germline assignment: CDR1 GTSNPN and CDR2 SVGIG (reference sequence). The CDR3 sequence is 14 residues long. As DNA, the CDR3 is TGTGCCTGGAGTAACAGCGGGAGGACAGATACGCAGTATTTT. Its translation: CAWSNSGRTDTQYF.

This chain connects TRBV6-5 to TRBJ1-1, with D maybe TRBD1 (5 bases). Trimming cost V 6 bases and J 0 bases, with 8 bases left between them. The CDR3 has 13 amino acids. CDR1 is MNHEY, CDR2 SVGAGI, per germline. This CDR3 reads CASSRQMNTEAFF. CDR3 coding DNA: TGTGCCAGCAGCCGACAGATGAACACTGAAGCTTTCTTT.

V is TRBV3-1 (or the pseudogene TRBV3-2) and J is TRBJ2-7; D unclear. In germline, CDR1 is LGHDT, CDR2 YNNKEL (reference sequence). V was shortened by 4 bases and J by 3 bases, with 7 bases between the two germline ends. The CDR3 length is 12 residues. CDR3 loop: CASSLTFYEQYF. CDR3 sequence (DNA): TGTGCCAGCAGCCTAACTTTCTACGAGCAGTACTTC.

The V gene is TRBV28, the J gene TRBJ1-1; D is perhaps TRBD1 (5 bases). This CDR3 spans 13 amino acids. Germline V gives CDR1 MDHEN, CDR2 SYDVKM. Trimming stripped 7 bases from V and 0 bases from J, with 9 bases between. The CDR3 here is CASTRQLNTEAFF. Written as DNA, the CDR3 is TGTGCCAGCACCCGACAGTTGAACACTGAAGCTTTCTTT.

In DNA form, the CDR3 reads TGCGCCAGCAGCTGGGGACAGGGGAGTTCCCACGAGCAGTACTTC. Protein sequence: CASSWGQGSSHEQYF. This chain joins TRBV5-1 and TRBJ2-7, with 10 bases that match TRBD1. The CDR3 is made up of 15 amino acids. Germline CDR1 reads SGHRS; CDR2 reads YFSETQ. The J segment lost 5 bases and the V segment lost 3 bases, leaving 8 bases of the junction unmatched.

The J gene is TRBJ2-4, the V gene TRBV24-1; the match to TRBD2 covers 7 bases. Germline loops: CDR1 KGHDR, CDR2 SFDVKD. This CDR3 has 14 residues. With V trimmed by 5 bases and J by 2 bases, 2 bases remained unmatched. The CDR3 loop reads CATSGGGSKNIQYF. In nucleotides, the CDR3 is TGTGCCACCAGTGGGGGGGGGTCCAAAAACATTCAGTACTTC.